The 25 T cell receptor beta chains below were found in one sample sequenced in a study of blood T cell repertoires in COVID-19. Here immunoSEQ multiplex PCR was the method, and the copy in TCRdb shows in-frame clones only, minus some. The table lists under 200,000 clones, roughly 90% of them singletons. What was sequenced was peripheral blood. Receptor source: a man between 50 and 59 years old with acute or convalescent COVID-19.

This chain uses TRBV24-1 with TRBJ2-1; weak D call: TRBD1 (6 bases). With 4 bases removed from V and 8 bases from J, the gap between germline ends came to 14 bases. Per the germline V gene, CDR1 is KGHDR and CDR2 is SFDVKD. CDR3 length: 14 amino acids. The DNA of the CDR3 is TGTGCCACCAGTGAGCCACAGGGTCGGGATGAGCAGTTCTTC. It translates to CATSEPQGRDEQFF.

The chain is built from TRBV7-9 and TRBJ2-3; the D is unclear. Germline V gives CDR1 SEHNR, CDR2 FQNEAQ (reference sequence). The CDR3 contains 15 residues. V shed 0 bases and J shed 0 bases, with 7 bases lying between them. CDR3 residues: CASSLAVRSTDTQYF. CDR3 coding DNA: TGTGCCAGCAGCTTAGCGGTGCGGAGCACAGATACGCAGTATTTT.

This chain's CDR3 is CASSTDNQGTGELFF. DNA of the CDR3: TGTGCCAGCAGCACGGACAATCAGGGAACCGGGGAGCTGTTTTTT. V and J are TRBV11-2 and TRBJ2-2, with a possible D match to TRBD1 (5 bases). The germline gives CDR1 SGHAT, CDR2 FQNNGV. This CDR3 is built from 15 residues. V was clipped by 5 bases and J by 5 bases, with 15 bases between them.

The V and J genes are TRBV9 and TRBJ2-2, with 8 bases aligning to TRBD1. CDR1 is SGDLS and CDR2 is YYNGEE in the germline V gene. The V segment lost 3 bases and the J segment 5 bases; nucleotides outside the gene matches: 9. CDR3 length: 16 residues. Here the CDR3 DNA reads TGTGCCAGCAGCGCTCCGGGACAGGCAGGGACCGGGGAGCTGTTTTTT. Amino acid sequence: CASSAPGQAGTGELFF.

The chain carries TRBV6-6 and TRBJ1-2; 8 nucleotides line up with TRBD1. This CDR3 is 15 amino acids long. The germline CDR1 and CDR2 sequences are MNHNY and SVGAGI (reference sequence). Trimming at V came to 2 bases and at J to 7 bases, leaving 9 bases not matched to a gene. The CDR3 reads CASSYPFRGQAGYTF. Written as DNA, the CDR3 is TGTGCCAGCAGTTACCCCTTCAGGGGGCAGGCTGGCTACACCTTC.

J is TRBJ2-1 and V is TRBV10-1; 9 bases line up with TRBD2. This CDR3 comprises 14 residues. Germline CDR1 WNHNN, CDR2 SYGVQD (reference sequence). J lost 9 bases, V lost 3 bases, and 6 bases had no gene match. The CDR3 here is CASSDSGRFGEQFF. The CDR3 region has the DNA TGCGCCAGCAGTGATAGCGGGAGATTTGGTGAGCAGTTCTTC.

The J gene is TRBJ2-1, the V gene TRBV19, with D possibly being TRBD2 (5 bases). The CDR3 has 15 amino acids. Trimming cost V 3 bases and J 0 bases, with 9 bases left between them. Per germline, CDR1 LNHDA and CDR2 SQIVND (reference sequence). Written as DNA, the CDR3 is TGTGCCAGTAGTATTCTGGGGAGCTCCTACAATGAGCAGTTCTTC. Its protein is CASSILGSSYNEQFF.

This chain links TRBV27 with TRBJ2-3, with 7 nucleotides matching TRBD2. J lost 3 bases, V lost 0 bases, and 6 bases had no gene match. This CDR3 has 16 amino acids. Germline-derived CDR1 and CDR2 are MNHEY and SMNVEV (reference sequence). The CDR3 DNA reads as TGTGCCAGCAGTTTATCGTGGACTAGGATGACAGATACGCAGTATTTT. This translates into CASSLSWTRMTDTQYF.

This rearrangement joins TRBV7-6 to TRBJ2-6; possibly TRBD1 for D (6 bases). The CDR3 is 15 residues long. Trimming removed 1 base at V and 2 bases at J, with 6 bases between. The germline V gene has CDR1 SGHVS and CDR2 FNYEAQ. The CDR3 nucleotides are TGTGCCAGCAGCTTAGAGGGGGCTGGGGCCAACGTCCTGACTTTC. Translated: CASSLEGAGANVLTF.

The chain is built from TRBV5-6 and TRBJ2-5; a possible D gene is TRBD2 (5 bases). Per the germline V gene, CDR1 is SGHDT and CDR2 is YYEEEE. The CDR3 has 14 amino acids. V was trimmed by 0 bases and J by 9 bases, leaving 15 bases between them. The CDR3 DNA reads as TGTGCCAGCAGCTTGGGGACTCCCTCTCCGGCCCAGTACTTC. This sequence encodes CASSLGTPSPAQYF.

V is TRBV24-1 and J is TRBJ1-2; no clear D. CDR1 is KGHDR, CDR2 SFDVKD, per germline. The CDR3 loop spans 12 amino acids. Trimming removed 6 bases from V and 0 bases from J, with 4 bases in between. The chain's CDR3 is CATSSANYGYTF. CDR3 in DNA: TGTGCCACCAGTTCAGCTAACTATGGCTACACCTTC.

The CDR3 DNA sequence: TGTGCCAGCTCTAGGGGGAAGAGGGTCAATCAGCCCCAGCATTTT. Translated: CASSRGKRVNQPQHF. The chain has TRBV28 and TRBJ1-5; D is possibly TRBD1 (6 bases). This CDR3 is 15 amino acids long. With 8 bases removed from V and 3 bases from J, the gap between germline ends came to 17 bases. Germline V gives CDR1 MDHEN, CDR2 SYDVKM.

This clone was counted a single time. The CDR3 region is CASSPTSSGANVLTF. Written as DNA, the CDR3 is TGTGCCAGCAGCCCAACTAGTTCAGGGGCCAACGTCCTGACTTTC. This chain uses TRBV9 with TRBJ2-6; D is possibly TRBD2 (5 bases). The CDR3 sequence is 15 residues long. From germline, CDR1 is SGDLS and CDR2 YYNGEE. V was cut by 4 bases and J by 4 bases, with 12 bases left in between.

Here the CDR3 DNA reads TGTGCCAGCAGCAAAGTCCCGACAGACAACTCTGGAAACACCATATATTTT. Protein: CASSKVPTDNSGNTIYF. This chain links TRBV21-1 with TRBJ1-3; TRBD1, the D gene given by the table, was not confirmed from the DNA. TRBV21-1 is a pseudogene segment. The CDR3 loop spans 17 amino acids.

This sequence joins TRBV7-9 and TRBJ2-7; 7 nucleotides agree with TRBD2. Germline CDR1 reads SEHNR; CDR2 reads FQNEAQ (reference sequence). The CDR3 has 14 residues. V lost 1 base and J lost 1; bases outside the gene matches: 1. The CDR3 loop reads CASSLERESYEQYV. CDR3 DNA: TGTGCCAGCAGCTTAGAGCGGGAATCCTACGAGCAGTACGTC.

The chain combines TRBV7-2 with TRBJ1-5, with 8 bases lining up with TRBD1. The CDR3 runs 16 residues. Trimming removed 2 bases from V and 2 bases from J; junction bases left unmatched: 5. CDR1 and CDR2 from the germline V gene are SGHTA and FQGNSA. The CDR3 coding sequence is TGTGCCAGCAGCTTATCGCCAGGGGGCGGCAATCAGCCCCAGCATTTT. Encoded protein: CASSLSPGGGNQPQHF.

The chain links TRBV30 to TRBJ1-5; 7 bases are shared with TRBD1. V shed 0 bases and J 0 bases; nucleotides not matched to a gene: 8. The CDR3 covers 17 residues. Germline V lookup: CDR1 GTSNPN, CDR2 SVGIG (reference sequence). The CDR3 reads CAWSVGRTGNSNQPQHF. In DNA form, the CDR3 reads TGTGCCTGGAGTGTTGGAAGGACAGGTAATAGCAATCAGCCCCAGCATTTT.

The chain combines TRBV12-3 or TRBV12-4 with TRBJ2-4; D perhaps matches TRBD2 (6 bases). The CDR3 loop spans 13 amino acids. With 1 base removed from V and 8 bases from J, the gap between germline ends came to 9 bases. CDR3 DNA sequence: TGTGCCAGCAGTTTAGGGCCGGGGGACATTCAGTACTTC. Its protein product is CASSLGPGDIQYF.

This CDR3 is CASSNPGQVLNQPQHF. CDR3 DNA sequence: TGTGCCAGCAGTAACCCGGGACAGGTCCTCAATCAGCCCCAGCATTTT. This chain uses TRBV28 with TRBJ1-5; TRBD1 matches at 8 bases. Trimming cost V 5 bases and J 3 bases; bases outside gene matches: 9. Germline assignment: CDR1 MDHEN and CDR2 SYDVKM. The CDR3 sequence is 16 residues long. Full variable domain (missing parts from reference TRBV28 and TRBJ1-5): DVKVTQSSRYLVKRTGEKVFLECVQDMDHENMFWYRQDPGLGLRLIYFSYDVKMKEKGDIPEGYSVSREKKERFSLILESASTNQTSMYLCASSNPGQVLNQPQHFGDGTRLSIL.

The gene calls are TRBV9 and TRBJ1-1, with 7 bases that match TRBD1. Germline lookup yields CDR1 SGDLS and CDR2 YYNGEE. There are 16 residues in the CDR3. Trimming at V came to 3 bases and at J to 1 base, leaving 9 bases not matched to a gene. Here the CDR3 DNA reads TGTGCCAGCAGCGAGCCCACGGACAGGAAGAACACTGAAGCTTTCTTT. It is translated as CASSEPTDRKNTEAFF.

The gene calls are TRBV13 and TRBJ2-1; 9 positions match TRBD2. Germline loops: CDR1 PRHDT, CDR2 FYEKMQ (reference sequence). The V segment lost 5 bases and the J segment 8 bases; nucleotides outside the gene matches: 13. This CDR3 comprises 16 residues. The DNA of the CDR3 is TGTGCCAGCAGCACTATGACTAGCGGACCCTATCATGAGCAGTTCTTC. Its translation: CASSTMTSGPYHEQFF.

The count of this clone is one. This chain's CDR3 is CASSLIPGQGGSPLHF. CDR3 in DNA: TGCGCCAGCAGCTTAATACCGGGACAGGGAGGATCACCCCTCCACTTT. The rearrangement joins TRBV5-1 to TRBJ1-6, with 9 bases identical to TRBD1. CDR1 SGHRS and CDR2 YFSETQ come from the germline V gene. This CDR3 contains 16 residues. The V gene end was trimmed by 2 bases and the J gene end by 10 bases; junction bases not matched to a gene: 10. Together with reference TRBV5-1 and TRBJ1-6, the CDR3 gives the full variable domain: KAGVTQTPRYLIKTRGQQVTLSCSPISGHRSVSWYQQTPGQGLQFLFEYFSETQRNKGNFPGRFSGRQFSNSRSEMNVSTLELGDSALYLCASSLIPGQGGSPLHFGNGTRLTVT.

The CDR3, as DNA: TGTGCCAGCAGCTCCCCGGGACAGCCAGTTCCTGGGGCCAACGTCCTGACTTTC. It yields the protein CASSSPGQPVPGANVLTF. This chain uses TRBV13 with TRBJ2-6; 7 positions match TRBD1. The CDR3 totals 18 residues. The V gene's germline CDR1 is PRHDT and CDR2 FYEKMQ (reference sequence). The V gene end was trimmed by 4 bases and the J gene end by 2 bases; junction bases not matched to a gene: 11.

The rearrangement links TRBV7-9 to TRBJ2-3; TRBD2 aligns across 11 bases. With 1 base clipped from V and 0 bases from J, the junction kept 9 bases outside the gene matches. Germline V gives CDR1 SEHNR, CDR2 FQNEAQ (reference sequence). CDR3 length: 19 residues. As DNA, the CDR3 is TGTGCCAGCAGCTTAGTGCTAGCGGGGGGCTCCTACAGCACAGATACGCAGTATTTT. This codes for CASSLVLAGGSYSTDTQYF.

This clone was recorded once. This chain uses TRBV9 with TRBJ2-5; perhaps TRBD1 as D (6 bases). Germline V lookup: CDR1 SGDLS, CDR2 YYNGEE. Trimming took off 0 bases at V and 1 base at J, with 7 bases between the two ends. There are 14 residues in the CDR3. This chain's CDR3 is CASSVVGGQETQYF. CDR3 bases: TGTGCCAGCAGCGTAGTAGGGGGCCAAGAGACCCAGTACTTC.